Listed here is a single TCR beta chain. Its target is not known. Here immunoSEQ multiplex PCR was the method, and the copy in TCRdb shows in-frame clones only, minus some. The table includes approximately 46,000 clones, 95% detected once. Germline V gene lookup returns CDR1 SGHVS and CDR2 FNYEAQ. The germline V and J ends were trimmed by 7 bases and 4 bases, with 13 bases remaining between them. The CDR3 has 13 amino acids. The data originate from a study of human thymus T cells. Overall study results and limits: In thymic and blood repertoires alike, V and J usage looked biased.

During surgery, about 0.5-1 mL peripheral blood was drawn from four of eight donors. Blood DNA came from all available leukocytes, not a fixed cell number. J is TRBJ1-1 and V is TRBV7-6; D might be TRBD1 (6 bases). Specimen: blood. The sequence derives from a girl under three years old with a congenital heart defect but otherwise immunologically healthy. CDR3 in amino acids: CASTPKGGTEAFF. CDR3 nucleotides: TGTGCCAGCACCCCCAAGGGGGGCACTGAAGCTTTCTTT.